This entry features one T cell receptor beta chain sequence. Its antigen is currently unknown. This specimen comes from a study of T cell responses to AZD1222 COVID-19 vaccine. Findings of the study overall: Following two doses of AZD1222, Spike-specific TCR breadth and depth rose.

Some clones are missing from TCRdb's copy, which holds only in-frame ones; the method was immunoSEQ multiplex PCR. The table has some 130,000 clones, 70% to 90% seen once. The J segment lost 7 bases and the V segment lost 6 bases, leaving 6 bases of the junction unmatched. This CDR3 contains 13 residues. Germline V lookup: CDR1 SGHAT, CDR2 FQNNGV. V gene TRBV11-2 combines with J gene TRBJ1-5; TRBD1 matches at 7 bases. The receptor was isolated from an adult in good health. Source: peripheral blood, taken on day 0 of AZD1222 vaccination. The DNA of the CDR3 is TGTGCCAGCAGTTTTGACAGGGCACAGCCCCAGCATTTT. This codes for CASSFDRAQPQHF. Supplemented by reference TRBV11-2 and TRBJ1-5, the full variable domain reads EAGVAQSPRYKIIEKRQSVAFWCNPISGHATLYWYQQILGQGPKLLIQFQNNGVVDDSQLPKDRFSAERLKGVDSTLKIQPAKLEDSAVYLCASSFDRAQPQHFGDGTRLSIL.